The 27 T cell receptor beta chains in this list originate from one sample, sequenced in a study of T cells in tuberculosis. Sequencing used immunoSEQ multiplex PCR; TCRdb keeps in-frame clones, though not all of them. The profile shows around 45,000 clones, around 94% of them singletons. The sample taken for sequencing was PBMCs. The source is a donor aged 10-29 years with latent tuberculosis or without tuberculosis infection. Some clones in this sample may be carry-over from other donors' samples.

The chain links TRBV7-2 to TRBJ2-1; D is possibly TRBD1 (5 bases). V lost 2 bases and J lost 1, with 9 bases in between. This CDR3 is built from 15 residues. CDR1 is SGHTA and CDR2 is FQGNSA in the germline V gene. In DNA, the CDR3 is TGTGCCAGCAGCTTACAGGGATCGTCCTACAATGAGCAGTTCTTC. Translated: CASSLQGSSYNEQFF. The whole variable domain, filled in from reference TRBV7-2 and TRBJ2-1, reads GAGVSQSPSNKVTEKGKDVELRCDPISGHTALYWYRQSLGQGLEFLIYFQGNSAPDKSGLPSDRFSAERTGGSVSTLTIQRTQQEDSAVYLCASSLQGSSYNEQFFGPGTRLTVL.

The chain has TRBV6-5 and TRBJ2-5, with TRBD2 matching 7 bases. Germline values: CDR1 MNHEY, CDR2 SVGAGI. This CDR3 comprises 12 residues. V shed 6 bases, J shed 7 bases, and the junction held 5 bases outside the gene matches. The CDR3 protein is CASRSPGGTQYF. For the CDR3, the DNA is TGTGCCAGCAGAAGTCCGGGGGGGACCCAGTACTTC.

This sequence joins TRBV19 and TRBJ2-7; weak D call: TRBD2 (6 bases). The CDR3 is made up of 13 amino acids. Trimming shortened V by 3 bases and J by 3 bases, and 9 bases separated the two germline ends. In germline, CDR1 is LNHDA, CDR2 SQIVND (reference sequence). The CDR3 loop reads CASSMGLFYEQYF. The CDR3 nucleotides read TGTGCCAGTAGTATGGGACTCTTCTACGAGCAGTACTTC. The variable domain in full, completed from reference TRBV19 and TRBJ2-7, reads DGGITQSPKYLFRKEGQNVTLSCEQNLNHDAMYWYRQDPGQGLRLIYYSQIVNDFQKGDIAEGYSVSREKKESFPLTVTSAQKNPTAFYLCASSMGLFYEQYFGPGTRLTVT.

The chain has TRBV11-2 and TRBJ2-7; D is perhaps TRBD2 (6 bases). Germline V CDR1 and CDR2: SGHAT, FQNNGV. V lost 5 bases and J 7 bases, leaving 18 bases between the germline ends. This CDR3 region has 14 residues. In DNA form, the CDR3 reads TGTGCCAGCAGCAACCGGGACTTTTCCCTAGAGCAGTACTTC. Amino acid sequence: CASSNRDFSLEQYF. The full variable domain, with the rest looked up from reference TRBV11-2 and TRBJ2-7, is EAGVAQSPRYKIIEKRQSVAFWCNPISGHATLYWYQQILGQGPKLLIQFQNNGVVDDSQLPKDRFSAERLKGVDSTLKIQPAKLEDSAVYLCASSNRDFSLEQYFGPGTRLTVT.

The V gene is TRBV30, the J gene TRBJ2-1; D gene uncertain. This CDR3 spans 12 amino acids. Germline V gene sequence: CDR1 GTSNPN, CDR2 SVGIG (reference sequence). V was clipped by 0 bases and J by 5 bases, with 5 bases between them. The CDR3 here is CAWSVQDNEQFF. CDR3 in DNA: TGTGCCTGGAGTGTGCAGGACAATGAGCAGTTCTTC.

This chain connects TRBV4-2 to TRBJ1-2; possibly TRBD1 for D (5 bases). With 1 base removed from V and 0 bases from J, the gap between germline ends came to 6 bases. Looked up from germline, CDR1 is LGHNA and CDR2 is YNFKEQ. The CDR3 covers 14 residues. The CDR3 here is CASSQGTTNYGYTF. The CDR3 DNA reads as TGTGCCAGCAGCCAAGGGACAACTAACTATGGCTACACCTTC.

The chain employs TRBV9 and TRBJ2-7; 12 nucleotides line up with TRBD2. V shed 7 bases and J 2 bases; nucleotides not matched to a gene: 4. The CDR3 runs to 14 residues. Looked up from germline, CDR1 is SGDLS and CDR2 is YYNGEE. In DNA form, the CDR3 reads TGTGCCAGCGGAGGACTAGCGGGAACCTACGAGCAGTACTTC. Residues: CASGGLAGTYEQYF.

In nucleotides, the CDR3 is TGTGCCAGCAGCTGGACAGGGGGGGACCAGTACTTC. This gives the protein CASSWTGGDQYF. The gene calls are TRBV5-6 and TRBJ2-5, with TRBD1 matching over 10 bases. The germline CDR1 and CDR2 sequences are SGHDT and YYEEEE. This CDR3 spans 12 amino acids. V lost 3 bases to trimming and J lost 10 bases; unmatched junction nucleotides: 3. The full variable domain, rest sourced from reference TRBV5-6 and TRBJ2-5, is DAGVTQSPTHLIKTRGQQVTLRCSPKSGHDTVSWYQQALGQGPQFIFQYYEEEERQRGNFPDRFSGHQFPNYSSELNVNALLLGDSALYLCASSWTGGDQYFGPGTRLLVL.

This clone occurred once. The chain combines TRBV7-9 with TRBJ1-3; TRBD1 is a possible D gene (6 bases). V was trimmed by 6 bases and J by 5 bases, leaving 29 bases between them. CDR3 length: 19 amino acids. Per the germline V gene, CDR1 is SEHNR and CDR2 is FQNEAQ (reference sequence). This CDR3 is CASRYLTGYDRDVRNTIYF. For the CDR3, the DNA is TGTGCCAGCAGGTACCTCACAGGGTATGATAGGGATGTACGAAACACCATATATTTT. Variable domain in full (rest from reference TRBV7-9 and TRBJ1-3): DTGVSQNPRHKITKRGQNVTFRCDPISEHNRLYWYRQTLGQGPEFLTYFQNEAQLEKSRLLSDRFSAERPKGSFSTLEIQRTEQGDSAMYLCASRYLTGYDRDVRNTIYFGEGSWLTVV.

The chain couples TRBV10-3 to TRBJ1-4, with TRBD1 as a possible D gene (6 bases). The CDR3 runs 11 residues. V was pared by 10 bases and J by 7 bases, with 10 bases between. The germline gives CDR1 ENHRY, CDR2 SYGVKD. DNA of the CDR3: TGTGCCACAGGGGCTGGTGAAAAACTGTTTTTT. Protein product: CATGAGEKLFF.

This chain connects TRBV25-1 to TRBJ2-7; 7 bases map to TRBD1. V lost 2 bases, J lost 6 bases, and 13 bases stayed unmatched. This CDR3 is 16 amino acids long. Per germline, CDR1 MGHDK and CDR2 SYGVNS. This chain's CDR3 is CASSEHGRETGTEQYF. CDR3 coding DNA: TGTGCCAGCAGTGAACACGGCCGCGAGACAGGGACCGAGCAGTACTTC.

V usage is TRBV6-1 and J usage is TRBJ2-6; tentatively, D is TRBD2 (5 bases). Germline values: CDR1 MNHNS, CDR2 SASEGT. The CDR3 is 18 residues long. V lost 3 bases and J 0 bases, leaving 15 bases between the germline ends. CDR3 loop: CASSDPTGMGSGANVLTF. In DNA form, the CDR3 reads TGTGCCAGCAGTGACCCCACGGGGATGGGCTCTGGGGCCAACGTCCTGACTTTC.

Here the CDR3 DNA reads TGTGCCAGCAGCTTACGGGAGAAGAGAGAGACCCAGTACTTC. This gives the protein CASSLREKRETQYF. The chain joins TRBV7-2 to TRBJ2-5, with D possibly matching TRBD2 (6 bases). The V end lost 2 bases, the J end lost 4 bases, and 11 bases lay between the germline ends. Germline V gene sequence: CDR1 SGHTA, CDR2 FQGNSA. The CDR3 runs to 14 residues.

This clone came up a few times. The DNA for the CDR3 is TGCGCCAGCAGCCCTACGGGACAGGGGGGCTACGAGCAGTACTTC. As protein: CASSPTGQGGYEQYF. The chain couples TRBV4-1 to TRBJ2-7; the match to TRBD1 covers 11 bases. The V gene's germline CDR1 is MGHRA and CDR2 YSYEKL. Losses at the gene ends were 4 bases for V and 3 bases for J; bases not matched to a gene: 5. This CDR3 has 15 residues.

The chain is built from TRBV27 and TRBJ2-7; 12 nucleotides line up with TRBD2. CDR1 and CDR2 (germline): MNHEY, SMNVEV (reference sequence). The trim removed 3 bases at V and 2 bases at J, leaving 8 bases unmatched. CDR3 size: 17 residues. The CDR3 loop is CASSFFQLAGGPYEQYF. The DNA of the CDR3 is TGTGCCAGCAGTTTTTTCCAACTAGCGGGAGGCCCCTACGAGCAGTACTTC.

The CDR3 is CASSSGQGPYEQYF. CDR3 bases: TGTGCCAGCAGTTCGGGACAGGGACCCTACGAGCAGTACTTC. The rearrangement uses TRBV6-1 and TRBJ2-7; 9 nucleotides match TRBD1. J gave up 2 bases and V 5 bases, and 4 bases lay outside the gene matches. This CDR3 spans 14 amino acids. Germline V gene data show CDR1 as MNHNS and CDR2 as SASEGT.

CDR3 in amino acids: CASSEGQNPHYEQYF. Here the CDR3 DNA reads TGTGCCAGCAGCGAGGGACAGAACCCGCACTACGAGCAGTACTTC. The chain is built from TRBV9 and TRBJ2-7, with 7 bases that match TRBD1. CDR1 is SGDLS, CDR2 YYNGEE, per germline. This CDR3 is built from 15 residues. Unmatched junction bases numbered 9, after V lost 3 bases and J lost 3 bases.

The rearrangement joins TRBV25-1 to TRBJ1-2, with 9 bases lining up with TRBD1. The CDR3 is 14 residues long. V trimming: 10 bases; J trimming: 6 bases; junction bases outside the gene matches: 12. CDR1 and CDR2 from the germline V gene are MGHDK and SYGVNS. This CDR3 reads CATEPGQGIDGYTF. The CDR3 DNA reads TGTGCCACCGAACCGGGACAGGGAATCGATGGCTACACCTTC.

V usage is TRBV27 and J usage is TRBJ2-7; TRBD2 aligns across 10 bases. The J segment lost 4 bases and the V segment lost 7 bases, leaving 16 bases of the junction unmatched. The CDR3 covers 17 residues. Germline CDR1 is MNHEY and CDR2 is SMNVEV (reference sequence). CDR3 loop: CASTTLKAGGRGYEQYF. The CDR3 DNA follows: TGTGCCAGCACCACTCTCAAAGCGGGAGGGCGGGGATACGAGCAGTACTTC.

The genes are TRBV5-1 and TRBJ1-2, with TRBD1 as a possible D gene (5 bases). This CDR3 is 13 amino acids long. V was pared by 8 bases and J by 9 bases, with 20 bases between. The germline CDR1 and CDR2 sequences are SGHRS and YFSETQ. CDR3 nucleotide sequence: TGCGCCAGTTCGACAGAGGCCCTGGTGAGCTACACCTTC. Amino acids: CASSTEALVSYTF.

The V call is TRBV4-1, the J call TRBJ2-1; TRBD2 might be the D (6 bases). The CDR3 is 15 amino acids. The V gene lost 6 bases and the J gene lost 7 bases, with 19 bases spanning the gap. CDR1 is MGHRA, CDR2 YSYEKL, per germline. CDR3 sequence reads: CASSQRVLNPNEQFF. The CDR3 DNA follows: TGCGCCAGCAGTCAGCGGGTGCTTAACCCAAATGAGCAGTTCTTC.

The chain uses TRBV7-2 and TRBJ2-7; TRBD2 matches at 7 bases. The germline CDR1 and CDR2 sequences are SGHTA and FQGNSA. This CDR3 spans 17 amino acids. The V and J ends lost 5 bases and 3 bases, in that order; junction bases with no gene match: 16. The CDR3 region is CASSHIVRGSFVYEQYF. The CDR3 nucleotides read TGTGCCAGCAGCCACATTGTGCGGGGGAGTTTTGTCTACGAGCAGTACTTC.

This chain links TRBV28 with TRBJ1-2; D is ambiguous. Per the germline V gene, CDR1 is MDHEN and CDR2 is SYDVKM. This CDR3 contains 14 residues. V lost 1 base and J lost 4, with 10 bases in between. CDR3 amino acids: CASSLLPGSYGYTF. The CDR3, as DNA: TGTGCCAGCAGTTTATTGCCGGGAAGCTATGGCTACACCTTC.

The CDR3 nucleotides read TGTGCCAGCAGTGACTCGGGTGGCGGGCAGCCCCAGCATTTT. It encodes CASSDSGGGQPQHF. The chain combines TRBV6-1 with TRBJ1-5, with D unresolved. Trimming pared 3 bases from V and 7 bases from J, leaving 13 bases between. Germline CDR1 is MNHNS and CDR2 is SASEGT. The CDR3 length is 14 residues.

The chain has TRBV6-5 and TRBJ1-5, with D possibly TRBD1 on 5 matching bases. CDR3 length: 14 residues. The V end lost 2 bases, the J end lost 3 bases, and 8 bases lay between the germline ends. Germline V CDR1 and CDR2: MNHEY, SVGAGI. This CDR3 reads CASSYDSINQPQHF. CDR3 nucleotide sequence: TGTGCCAGCAGTTACGACAGTATCAATCAGCCCCAGCATTTT.

The chain carries TRBV5-4 and TRBJ1-1; no definite D call. Trimming pared 1 base from V and 1 base from J, leaving 11 bases between. Germline V gene data show CDR1 as SGHNT and CDR2 as YYREEE (reference sequence). This CDR3 has 15 amino acids. The CDR3 nucleotides are TGTGCCAGCAGCTTGTATGAGGGTAGGAACACTGAAGCTTTCTTT. This codes for CASSLYEGRNTEAFF.

The chain uses TRBV5-1 and TRBJ2-7; perhaps TRBD1 as D (5 bases). This CDR3 spans 15 amino acids. Trimming took 0 bases from V and 2 from J, leaving 12 bases between them. Per the germline V gene, CDR1 is SGHRS and CDR2 is YFSETQ. Written as DNA, the CDR3 is TGCGCCAGCAGCTTGGAGTCAGGGTGGGCCTACGAGCAGTACTTC. It yields the protein CASSLESGWAYEQYF.